The 20 T cell receptor beta chains below all came from one sample that was sequenced in a study of T-cell memory formation after mild COVID-19. MiXCR was run by TCRdb on the 5' RACE reads, yielding one entry per CDR3 protein. Of approximately 60,000 distinct CDR3 sequences listed, about 9.4% are singletons. Sequenced: PBMCs or a T cell subset sorted from them (not recorded which). These receptor sequences come from a man aged 18-30 years who had mild COVID-19 (a few samples of this study predate the infection). Cell type and time point are not known.

The chain joins TRBV20-1 to TRBJ2-5; 8 positions agree with TRBD1. CDR1 is DFQATT and CDR2 is SNEGSKA in the germline V gene (reference sequence). With 8 bases clipped from V and 2 bases from J, the junction kept 7 bases outside the gene matches. This CDR3 is 13 amino acids long. CDR3 in DNA: TGCAGTACACTCACAGGGGGACAAGAGACCCAGTACTTC. Its protein is CSTLTGGQETQYF.

The rearrangement uses TRBV20-1 and TRBJ2-1, with 8 bases matching TRBD1. Germline CDR1 and CDR2: DFQATT and SNEGSKA (reference sequence). The CDR3 has 15 amino acids. J was trimmed by 8 bases and V by 1 base; bases with no gene match: 10. CDR3 in DNA: TGCAGTGCTAGAGTCGTGACAGGGGTGTTCTATGAGCAGTTCTTC. It yields the protein CSARVVTGVFYEQFF.

This chain joins TRBV12-3 or TRBV12-4 and TRBJ1-1, with D uncertain. V gave up 4 bases and J gave up 11 bases, with 23 bases separating them. The CDR3 spans 15 residues. CDR3 sequence: CASSSNRQNWRSAFF. Written as DNA, the CDR3 is TGTGCCAGCAGTTCCAACCGCCAAAATTGGAGATCGGCTTTCTTT.

This chain links TRBV29-1 with TRBJ2-2; no definite D call. This CDR3 has 12 residues. Germline CDR1 reads SQVTM; CDR2 reads ANQGSEA. V was shortened by 1 base and J by 4 bases, with 4 bases between the two germline ends. The CDR3 protein is CSVEGGTGELFF. CDR3 bases: TGCAGCGTTGAAGGGGGCACCGGGGAGCTGTTTTTT.

V usage is TRBV12-3 or TRBV12-4 and J usage is TRBJ1-5; D may be TRBD1 (5 bases). The CDR3 consists of 18 residues. V gave up 2 bases and J gave up 0 bases, with 17 bases separating them. The CDR3 sequence is CASSLRARGVSSNQPQHF. CDR3 sequence (DNA): TGTGCCAGCAGTTTAAGGGCAAGGGGTGTTTCTAGCAATCAGCCCCAGCATTTT.

The rearrangement uses TRBV24-1 and TRBJ2-5; 14 positions agree with TRBD2. Per the germline V gene, CDR1 is KGHDR and CDR2 is SFDVKD. This CDR3 contains 17 residues. With V trimmed by 3 bases and J by 5 bases, 7 bases remained unmatched. CDR3 protein: CATSDGGTSGGWETQYF. The CDR3 DNA is TGTGCCACCAGTGATGGGGGGACTAGCGGGGGATGGGAGACCCAGTACTTC.

This clonotype was observed a few times. The chain joins TRBV11-2 to TRBJ2-3; TRBD2 matches 7 bases. The germline gives CDR1 SGHAT, CDR2 FQNNGV. The CDR3 contains 16 residues. V shed 1 base, J shed 2 bases, and the junction held 6 bases outside the gene matches. The CDR3, as DNA: TGTGCCAGCAGCTTAGGTAGTCTAGCGGCCACAGATACGCAGTATTTT. The encoded protein is CASSLGSLAATDTQYF.

V usage is TRBV27 and J usage is TRBJ2-7; tentatively, D is TRBD1 (6 bases). The V end was cut by 5 bases, the J end by 1 base, with 15 bases between. Germline loops: CDR1 MNHEY, CDR2 SMNVEV (reference sequence). This CDR3 is 15 amino acids long. CDR3 nucleotides: TGTGCCAGCAGTCGGCGGAGAGGGGGATCCTACGAGCAGTACGTC. Translated, it gives CASSRRRGGSYEQYV.

The table lists this clonotype with a few counts. The rearrangement joins TRBV20-1 to TRBJ1-5; D may be TRBD1 (5 bases). The CDR3 spans 16 residues. The germline gives CDR1 DFQATT, CDR2 SNEGSKA (reference sequence). V was cut by 1 base and J by 5 bases, with 18 bases left in between. The CDR3 sequence: CSARVPRGLEDQPQHF. DNA of the CDR3: TGCAGTGCTAGAGTTCCACGGGGCCTTGAGGATCAGCCCCAGCATTTT.

The table lists this clonotype with a few counts. V gene TRBV20-1 combines with J gene TRBJ2-4, with D maybe TRBD2 (7 bases). Germline loops: CDR1 DFQATT, CDR2 SNEGSKA (reference sequence). This CDR3 is 16 amino acids long. Trimming removed 3 bases at V and 2 bases at J, with 17 bases between. In DNA, the CDR3 is TGCAGTGCTAGGCCAGGAGGGGGGGCGACCAAAAACATTCAGTACTTC. Translated, it gives CSARPGGGATKNIQYF.

The CDR3 nucleotides are TGTGCCAGCAGCGGTGGACTAGCGAGGAGGACAGATACGCAGTATTTT. Translation: CASSGGLARRTDTQYF. The chain joins TRBV5-8 to TRBJ2-3, with 9 bases aligning to TRBD2. Germline-derived CDR1 and CDR2 are SGHTS and YDEGEE. The trim removed 4 bases at V and 3 bases at J, leaving 9 bases unmatched. This CDR3 has 16 residues. The full variable domain, rest sourced from reference TRBV5-8 and TRBJ2-3, is EAGVTQSPTHLIKTRGQQATLRCSPISGHTSVYWYQQALGLGLQFLLWYDEGEERNRGNFPPRFSGRQFPNYSSELNVNALELEDSALYLCASSGGLARRTDTQYFGPGTRLTVL.

This clonotype was recorded a few times. The rearrangement uses TRBV25-1 and TRBJ1-6; TRBD1 matches 9 bases. Germline trimming cut 1 base from V and 1 base from J; bases unmatched to any gene: 8. Germline-derived CDR1 and CDR2 are MGHDK and SYGVNS. The length of the CDR3 is 19 residues. The CDR3 DNA reads TGTGCCAGCAGTGAATCCCCGGGACAGGGTGGATCCTATAATTCACCCCTCCACTTT. Residues: CASSESPGQGGSYNSPLHF.

This clonotype was counted many times. This chain connects TRBV7-9 to TRBJ2-2; 7 bases fit TRBD1. Per the germline V gene, CDR1 is SEHNR and CDR2 is FQNEAQ (reference sequence). CDR3 size: 13 residues. V shed 7 bases, J shed 6 bases, and the junction held 5 bases outside the gene matches. CDR3 amino acids: CASTSTGAGELFF. The CDR3 bases are TGTGCCAGCACCTCAACAGGGGCCGGGGAGCTGTTTTTT.

This clonotype was counted between two and nine times. This chain uses TRBV7-2 with TRBJ1-2, with unresolved D. V was trimmed by 2 bases and J by 2 bases, leaving 6 bases between them. The CDR3 sequence is 13 residues long. The germline V gene has CDR1 SGHTA and CDR2 FQGNSA. The CDR3 sequence: CASSLRQNYGYTF. CDR3 DNA: TGTGCCAGCAGCTTAAGACAAAACTATGGCTACACCTTC.

Only a few counts were recorded for this clonotype. The CDR3 protein is CASSSRLVGGIDTQYF. The CDR3 DNA reads TGCGCCAGCAGCTCCCGGCTAGTTGGGGGCATTGATACGCAGTATTTT. This chain links TRBV5-1 with TRBJ2-3, with D possibly TRBD1 on 6 matching bases. The CDR3 runs to 16 residues. Germline lookup yields CDR1 SGHRS and CDR2 YFSETQ. Deletions cut 3 bases from V and 6 bases from J, with 20 bases between.

This clonotype showed up many times. This rearrangement joins TRBV6-2 or TRBV6-3 to TRBJ1-1; D is undetermined. V was trimmed by 2 bases and J by 6 bases, leaving 7 bases between them. CDR3 length: 12 residues. From germline, CDR1 is MNHEY and CDR2 SVGEGT. CDR3 residues: CASSYLGPEAFF. The DNA for the CDR3 is TGTGCCAGCAGTTACCTGGGTCCTGAAGCTTTCTTT.

The rearrangement joins TRBV5-4 to TRBJ1-1; a weak D match, TRBD1 (6 bases). The CDR3 is 14 residues long. The germline CDR1 and CDR2 sequences are SGHNT and YYREEE (reference sequence). Trimming left V 2 bases short and J 5 bases short, with 13 bases between. The chain's CDR3 is CASSFGGAETEAFF. In nucleotides, the CDR3 is TGTGCCAGCAGCTTCGGGGGGGCAGAAACTGAAGCTTTCTTT.

This clonotype came up a few times. The CDR3 protein is CASSYKGGAYEQYV. The CDR3 coding sequence is TGTGCCAGCAGTTACAAGGGTGGAGCCTACGAGCAGTACGTC. This chain uses TRBV6-2 or TRBV6-3 with TRBJ2-7; no clear D gene. With 2 bases removed from V and 2 bases from J, the gap between germline ends came to 10 bases. Germline V gives CDR1 MNHEY, CDR2 SVGEGT. The CDR3 length is 14 residues.

This clonotype was seen only a few times. V and J are TRBV2 and TRBJ2-4; possibly TRBD2 for D (5 bases). CDR3 size: 13 residues. V lost 4 bases and J lost 9, with 13 bases in between. Germline CDR1 is SNHLY and CDR2 is FYNNEI. CDR3 loop: CASSAGYPPIQYF. The DNA for the CDR3 is TGTGCCAGCAGTGCGGGGTACCCCCCCATTCAGTACTTC.

The gene calls are TRBV5-1 and TRBJ1-2, with unresolved D. Trimming stripped 4 bases from V and 3 bases from J, with 10 bases between. The CDR3 is 13 residues long. Germline V gene lookup returns CDR1 SGHRS and CDR2 YFSETQ. CDR3 sequence reads: CASSAGYDYGYTF. As DNA, the CDR3 is TGCGCCAGCAGCGCGGGCTACGACTATGGCTACACCTTC.